Described below is a single TCR beta chain sequence and its context. Its specificity is not known. Germline CDR1 is SGHVS and CDR2 is FNYEAQ. This CDR3 is 14 amino acids long. The V and J ends lost 2 bases and 3 bases respectively, with 10 bases between them. Profiling relied on immunoSEQ multiplex PCR, and the TCRdb table lists in-frame clones only, not all of them. The table lists about 1 million clones, approximately 76% of them singletons, with approximately 1.3% in the top ten. These data come from a study of shared clonotypes between healthy human individuals. Whole-study context: The study enrolled two women and a few men aged 18 to 49.

Findings and limits, study-wide: Despite large depth, rarefaction showed incomplete sorted-subset sequencing.

Into CD45RA+ naive and CD45RA-negative memory subsets, the CD4+ cells were split. The TCR comes from a man between 18 and 35 years old in good health. The specimen was memory CD4+ T cells sorted from blood. Subset reported: CD45RA-negative fraction. V usage is TRBV7-6 and J usage is TRBJ2-5; the D gene is possibly TRBD2 (5 bases). CDR3 DNA sequence: TGTGCCAGCAGCTTATGGTCGGGGAAAGAGACCCAGTACTTC. Protein product: CASSLWSGKETQYF. Variable domain in full (rest from reference TRBV7-6 and TRBJ2-5): GAGVSQSPRYKVTKRGQDVALRCDPISGHVSLYWYRQALGQGPEFLTYFNYEAQQDKSGLPNDRFSAERPEGSISTLTIQRTEQRDSAMYRCASSLWSGKETQYFGPGTRLLVL.